Listed below are T cell receptor beta chains from one sample, sequenced in a study of beta chain features in type 1 diabetes. Repertoires were generated with immunoSEQ multiplex PCR, while TCRdb's copy carries only in-frame clones and drops some. This table holds about 660,000 clones, about an eighth found once. The material sequenced was naive CD4+ T cells from blood. The receptors originated from a man aged 18-30 years with type 1 diabetes. Both conserved end residues are part of each CDR3. Fields, in order: V gene, J gene, D gene, clone size, CDR3 protein, CDR3 DNA. D genes are given only for firm matches. Rows give clone size only sometimes, using once, few, many, or a class for an expanded clone.

TRBV6-6,TRBJ1-2,NA,few,CASSQYGYTF,TGTGCCAGCAGTCAATATGGCTACACCTTC
TRBV27,TRBJ2-1,TRBD2,NA,CASSFTTSGSWDEQFF,TGTGCCAGCAGTTTTACGACTAGCGGGAGTTGGGATGAGCAGTTCTTC
TRBV7-2,TRBJ2-3,NA,few,CASSRSSAGTQYF,TGTGCCAGCAGCAGAAGTTCGGCAGGAACGCAGTATTTT
TRBV25-1,TRBJ2-7,NA,few,CASSARSWDEQYF,TGTGCCAGCAGTGCGCGAAGTTGGGACGAGCAGTACTTC
TRBV30,TRBJ2-1,NA,few,CAWSVGTDYNEQFF,TGTGCCTGGAGTGTTGGGACGGACTACAATGAGCAGTTCTTC
TRBV10-3,TRBJ1-2,NA,NA,CAISESPGLPVRGYTF,TGTGCCATCAGTGAGTCCCCAGGGTTACCCGTTCGGGGCTACACCTTC
TRBV30,TRBJ2-5,TRBD1,NA,CAWGTVGETQYF,TGTGCCTGGGGGACAGTTGGGGAGACCCAGTACTTC
TRBV7-2,TRBJ2-5,NA,few,CASSVSGGPRGSETQYF,TGTGCCAGCAGCGTTAGTGGAGGGCCCCGAGGTTCGGAGACCCAGTACTTC
TRBV19,TRBJ2-1,NA,NA,CASKVGPSLDEQFF,TGTGCCAGTAAGGTGGGGCCCAGTCTCGATGAGCAGTTCTTC
TRBV15,TRBJ2-7,NA,NA,CATSRSLPLYEQYF,TGTGCCACCAGCAGATCCCTCCCCCTATACGAGCAGTACTTC
TRBV6-1,TRBJ2-7,NA,few,CASSGGGVEQYF,TGTGCCAGCAGTGGAGGGGGAGTCGAGCAGTACTTC
TRBV27,TRBJ1-1,NA,NA,CASSLGGEAFF,TGTGCCAGCAGTTTAGGGGGTGAAGCTTTCTTT
TRBV18,TRBJ1-5,TRBD1,NA,CASSPDRGLHQPQHF,TGTGCCAGCTCACCCGACAGGGGGCTTCATCAGCCCCAGCATTTT
TRBV2,TRBJ2-5,TRBD2,NA,CASSEASGGAEETQYF,TGTGCCAGCAGTGAGGCTAGCGGGGGGGCAGAGGAGACCCAGTACTTC
TRBV30,TRBJ2-3,TRBD2,NA,CAWSGLAGGTDTQYF,TGTGCCTGGAGTGGCTTAGCGGGGGGTACAGATACGCAGTATTTT
TRBV4-1,TRBJ1-5,NA,once,CASSHRGGQPQHF,TGCGCCAGCAGCCACAGGGGAGGCCAGCCCCAGCATTTT
TRBV27,TRBJ2-2,NA,NA,CASSDDRSNTGELFF,TGTGCCAGCAGTGATGACAGGTCGAACACCGGGGAGCTGTTTTTT
TRBV5-1,TRBJ2-1,NA,NA,CASSFTAGLYNEQFF,TGCGCCAGCAGCTTCACGGCGGGATTGTACAATGAGCAGTTCTTC
TRBV14,TRBJ1-5,NA,NA,CASSQDLGQPQHF,TGTGCCAGCAGCCAAGATCTTGGCCAGCCCCAGCATTTT
TRBV5-4,TRBJ2-3,NA,NA,CASSNRQGADTQYF,TGTGCCAGCAGCAACCGCCAGGGCGCAGATACGCAGTATTTT
TRBV7-9,TRBJ1-2,NA,NA,CASSLFGQGEGYTF,TGTGCCAGCAGCTTATTCGGGCAGGGAGAAGGCTACACCTTC
TRBV7-9,TRBJ1-2,NA,NA,CASSFPGTVIF,TGTGCCAGCAGCTTTCCCGGGACTGTCATCTTC
TRBV6-5,TRBJ2-7,NA,NA,CASSYSNNPAYEQYF,TGTGCCAGCAGTTACTCGAATAATCCGGCCTACGAGCAGTACTTC
TRBV25-1,TRBJ2-7,NA,NA,CASSPASSWASNVF,TGTGCCAGCAGTCCCGCCTCTAGCTGGGCCTCTAACGTCTTC
TRBV9,TRBJ1-4,TRBD1,NA,CASSAGTGHEKLFF,TGTGCCAGCAGCGCCGGGACAGGCCATGAAAAACTGTTTTTT
TRBV7-9,TRBJ2-1,TRBD2,NA,CASSLALTSGGGVF,TGTGCCAGCAGCTTAGCGCTGACTAGCGGGGGAGGGGTCTTC
TRBV6-5,TRBJ2-7,NA,few,CASSYSSRDSEQYF,TGTGCCAGCAGTTACTCTTCCAGGGATTCCGAGCAGTACTTC